This TCR beta chain was found in a study of blood T cell repertoires in COVID-19. This CDR3 is built from 17 residues. V lost 1 base and J lost 0, with 12 bases in between. Germline assignment: CDR1 SEHNR and CDR2 FQNEAQ (reference sequence). This clone was observed a single time. Original handling: It was from reference gene primer amplification that nucleated cell counts were estimated. Sequencing used immunoSEQ multiplex PCR; TCRdb keeps in-frame clones, though not all of them. Clonal size and the V and J genes are those of that table, whereas D and trimming came from the DNA. The sample lists more than 250,000 clones, approximately 90% occurring once. Participants were aged roughly 18 to 90 years from around 25 US areas.

The chain employs TRBV7-9 and TRBJ1-4; perhaps TRBD1 as D (6 bases). Sequenced input: PBMCs or T cells enriched from blood (not recorded which). This TCR was recovered from a woman in her thirties or forties who had recovered from COVID-19. CDR3 bases: TGTGCCAGCAGCTTAGGGGGGCGGGTCGCAACTAATGAAAAACTGTTTTTT. Translated: CASSLGGRVATNEKLFF. The whole variable domain, filled in from reference TRBV7-9 and TRBJ1-4, reads DTGVSQNPRHKITKRGQNVTFRCDPISEHNRLYWYRQTLGQGPEFLTYFQNEAQLEKSRLLSDRFSAERPKGSFSTLEIQRTEQGDSAMYLCASSLGGRVATNEKLFFGSGTQLSVL.